This TCR beta chain was recovered during a study of blood T cells in healthy people across ages. The second PCR ran roughly 6 to 11 cycles with a sample-barcoded 5' primer and J-beta primers. In TCRdb, the 5' RACE reads were re-called with MiXCR into one record per CDR3 protein. The table has 350,000 to 450,000 distinct CDR3 sequences, about 49% seen once; the top ten hold roughly 51%. Donation came from healthy Caucasian individuals in Russia who were aged 6 to 90. Germline trimming cut 2 bases from V and 2 bases from J; bases unmatched to any gene: 3. The germline V gene encodes CDR1 ENHRY and CDR2 SYGVKD. This CDR3 spans 15 amino acids.

The sequencing sample was made of blood. This receptor was taken from a man between 60 and 70 years old in good health. This chain joins TRBV10-3 and TRBJ2-3, with 8 positions matching TRBD2. The DNA for the CDR3 is TGTGCCATCAGTGAGCGGGGGGGCACCACAGATACGCAGTATTTT. Translation: CAISERGGTTDTQYF.